This T cell receptor (beta chain) was sequenced for a study of T cells after yellow fever vaccination. In the study overall: SMART-Seq v4 Ultra Low Input prepared the low-cell-number fractions.

General observations from the study: Clones that expanded after primary vaccination mostly reappeared after the booster (roughly 97% CD4, roughly 87% CD8).

A universal primer site and UMIs were added as TCR cDNA was made by 5'RACE template switching. MiXCR, applied by TCRdb to the 5' RACE reads, yields one record per CDR3 protein. The table includes 400,000 or so distinct CDR3 sequences, roughly 11% detected once. This clonotype was seen only a few times. Its specificity is not known. This sequence was found in a man younger than 35 who received the YFV17D yellow fever vaccine. This specimen was PBMCs, taken on the day of the first yellow fever vaccination.

The CDR3 protein is CASSHPFSETQYF. The DNA of the CDR3 is TGTGCCAGCAGCCACCCCTTTAGCGAGACCCAGTACTTC. The chain combines TRBV3-1 with TRBJ2-5; D unresolved. V was trimmed by 3 bases and J by 5 bases, leaving 10 bases between them. CDR3 length equals 13 residues. Germline values: CDR1 LGHDT, CDR2 YNNKEL (reference sequence).